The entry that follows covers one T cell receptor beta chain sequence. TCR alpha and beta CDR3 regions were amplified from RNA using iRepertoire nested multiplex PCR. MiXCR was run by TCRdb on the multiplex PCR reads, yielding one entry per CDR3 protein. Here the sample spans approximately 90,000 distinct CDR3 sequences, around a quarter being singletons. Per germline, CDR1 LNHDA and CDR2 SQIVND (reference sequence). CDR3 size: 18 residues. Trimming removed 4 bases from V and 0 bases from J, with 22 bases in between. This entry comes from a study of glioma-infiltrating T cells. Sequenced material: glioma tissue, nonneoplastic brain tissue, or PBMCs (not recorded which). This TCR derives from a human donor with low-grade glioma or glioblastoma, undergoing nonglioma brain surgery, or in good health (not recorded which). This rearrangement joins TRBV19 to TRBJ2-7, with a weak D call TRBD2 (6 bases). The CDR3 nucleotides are TGTGCCAGTAGTAAGTCGGTGGGAGGACGACAAAGCTCCTACGAGCAGTACTTC. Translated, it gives CASSKSVGGRQSSYEQYF.